This T cell receptor beta chain was retrieved from a study of human versus mouse CDR3 diversity and MHC coevolution. Naive CD4 T cells were sorted as CD45RO-negative, CD62L-positive. Generated by immunoSEQ multiplex PCR, the TCRdb table keeps only in-frame clones and is missing some. The table records more than 55,000 clones, approximately 94% of them present only once. Concerning this clone: The antigen is undetermined.

Study findings and constraints: iCHAO1 estimated the human TCR beta repertoire at 1.5 million to 2 million clonotypes. Compared with mice, human CDR3s carried more deletions and insertions on average. Clonal inequality was lowest in most of the three human donors.

The V and J ends lost 5 bases and 0 bases respectively, with 14 bases between them. This CDR3 comprises 16 residues. Per the germline V gene, CDR1 is KGHSH and CDR2 is LQKENI. The sequence derives from a person aged 55 to 75 in good health. Sequenced input: naive CD4+ T cells from blood. Subset indicated: CD45RO-negative CD62L-positive naive CD4 T cells. The V and J genes are TRBV18 and TRBJ1-3; D is unresolved. The CDR3 protein is CASSTTPGISGNTIYF. The DNA of the CDR3 is TGTGCCAGCTCAACGACCCCGGGGATCTCTGGAAACACCATATATTTT.